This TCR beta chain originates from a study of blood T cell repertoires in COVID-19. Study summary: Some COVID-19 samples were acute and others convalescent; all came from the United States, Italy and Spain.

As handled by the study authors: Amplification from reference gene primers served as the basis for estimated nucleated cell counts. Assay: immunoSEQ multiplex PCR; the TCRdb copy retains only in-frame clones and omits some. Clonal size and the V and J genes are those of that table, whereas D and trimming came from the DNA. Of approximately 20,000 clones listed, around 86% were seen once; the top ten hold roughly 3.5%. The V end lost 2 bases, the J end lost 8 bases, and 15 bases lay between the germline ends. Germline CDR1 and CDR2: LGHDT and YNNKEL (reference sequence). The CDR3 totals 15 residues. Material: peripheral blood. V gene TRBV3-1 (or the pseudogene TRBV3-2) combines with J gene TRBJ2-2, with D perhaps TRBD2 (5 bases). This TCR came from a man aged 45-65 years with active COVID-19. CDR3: CASSQLYREGGELFF. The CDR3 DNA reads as TGTGCCAGCAGCCAATTATACCGCGAGGGAGGGGAGCTGTTTTTT.